The 3 T cell receptor beta chains below come from one sample, sequenced in a study of regulatory T cells in long-lasting Graves disease. Specified time point: newly diagnosed GD, antithyroid drugs for less than 3 months. Following extraction of RNA from PBMCs, that RNA was used to make the TCR library. CDR3-region Arm-PCR and iRepertoire HTBI primers produced the TCR beta libraries. TCRdb re-called the multiplex PCR reads through MiXCR, storing one row per CDR3 protein. The top ten clones hold over 20% of a sample with 380,000 or so distinct CDR3 sequences, about 17% of them seen once. This sample was also put to use in a study of T cells in Graves' hyperthyroidism and ophthalmopathy.

The material was peripheral blood mononuclear cells (PBMCs), obtained at new diagnosis, from a patient treated with antithyroid drugs. The receptor set was obtained from a woman aged 18-35 years with Graves disease.

This clonotype was seen at least ten times. The chain uses TRBV5-6 and TRBJ1-2, with 8 bases identical to TRBD1. Germline assignment: CDR1 SGHDT and CDR2 YYEEEE. V lost 4 bases and J lost 3; bases outside the gene matches: 2. CDR3 length: 13 residues. In DNA, the CDR3 is TGTGCCAGCAGCCAGGACAGGGACTATGGCTACACCTTC. It is translated as CASSQDRDYGYTF. Combining the CDR3 with reference TRBV5-6 and TRBJ1-2 gives the whole variable domain DAGVTQSPTHLIKTRGQQVTLRCSPKSGHDTVSWYQQALGQGPQFIFQYYEEEERQRGNFPDRFSGHQFPNYSSELNVNALLLGDSALYLCASSQDRDYGYTFGSGTRLTVV.

The genes are TRBV28 and TRBJ1-2; D is unresolved. Germline CDR1 reads MDHEN; CDR2 reads SYDVKM. The CDR3 runs 14 residues. Trimming took off 6 bases at V and 0 bases at J, with 11 bases between the two ends. The CDR3 loop reads CASRSVSSNYGYTF. The CDR3 nucleotides read TGTGCCAGCAGATCAGTGTCCTCTAACTATGGCTACACCTTC.

This clonotype was recorded a few times. The V and J genes are TRBV6-1 and TRBJ1-4; D might be TRBD1 (5 bases). This CDR3 comprises 14 residues. Deletions cut 6 bases from V and 7 bases from J, with 15 bases between. In germline, CDR1 is MNHNS, CDR2 SASEGT. The CDR3: CASSPGGGTEKLFF. CDR3 coding DNA: TGTGCCAGCAGCCCCGGCGGGGGGACTGAAAAACTGTTTTTT.